Given below is one T cell receptor beta chain in context. In the original analysis: Scientists estimated how many nucleated cells there were by amplifying reference gene primers. Sequencing used immunoSEQ multiplex PCR; TCRdb keeps in-frame clones, though not all of them. V and J calls plus clone size are reproduced from that table; the DNA served to infer D and trimming. Of 170,000 or so clones in the sample, 80% were seen once. The data were taken from a study of blood T cell repertoires in COVID-19. The wider study: The origin of the acute and convalescent COVID-19 samples was the United States, Italy and Spain. Nucleic acid was either cDNA or gDNA, and it came from T cells, B-cell-depleted T cells, or PBMCs.

The CDR3 covers 15 residues. The V and J ends lost 4 bases and 4 bases respectively, with 17 bases between them. CDR1 is SGHDT and CDR2 is YYEEEE in the germline V gene. Sequences were obtained from peripheral blood. This clonotype originated in a man between 65 and 85 years old with active or convalescent COVID-19. The rearrangement links TRBV5-6 to TRBJ1-2; perhaps TRBD1 as D (6 bases). The CDR3 loop reads CASSPAGGAGYGYTF. The CDR3 DNA reads as TGTGCCAGCAGCCCCGCCGGGGGGGCAGGCTATGGCTACACCTTC.